Below are 9 T cell receptor beta chains sequenced from a single sample in a study of CD8 T cells in ankylosing spondylitis. Antigen specificity for these receptors is unknown. Study observations and caveats: Ankylosing spondylitis blood appeared to be characterized by a TCR beta motif of several highly homologous variants.

TCRdb passed the 5' RACE reads through MiXCR, listing each CDR3 protein once. The sample carries fewer than 550,000 distinct CDR3 sequences, 5.3% recorded once. Input material: blood, either unsorted or a sorted T cell fraction (not recorded which). The receptor set was obtained from a male donor with ankylosing spondylitis.

Ten or more counts support this clonotype. The chain joins TRBV6-2 or TRBV6-3 to TRBJ1-2; tentatively, D is TRBD1 (6 bases). Trimming stripped 6 bases from V and 8 bases from J, with 19 bases between. The CDR3 totals 14 residues. Germline loops: CDR1 MNHEY, CDR2 SVGEGT. As DNA, the CDR3 is TGTGCCAGCAGGGACCCTGGGACACTCGGGGGCTACACCTTC. This codes for CASRDPGTLGGYTF.

This clonotype occurred a few times. The chain uses TRBV6-2 or TRBV6-3 and TRBJ2-1; D possibly corresponds to TRBD1 (5 bases). The CDR3 runs to 11 residues. Germline V gives CDR1 MNHEY, CDR2 SVGEGT. The V gene lost 2 bases and the J gene lost 13 bases, with 9 bases spanning the gap. The CDR3 loop reads CASSYKDNQFF. CDR3 DNA: TGTGCCAGCAGTTACAAGGACAATCAGTTCTTC.

The rearrangement links TRBV7-9 to TRBJ2-5; D is uncertain. Germline values: CDR1 SEHNR, CDR2 FQNEAQ (reference sequence). The CDR3 length is 17 residues. The V gene lost 5 bases and the J gene lost 2 bases, with 21 bases spanning the gap. Here the CDR3 DNA reads TGTGCCAGCAGCCCCCCCCCGGGCACCTATCTTCAAGAGACCCAGTACTTC. Its protein product is CASSPPPGTYLQETQYF.

Many counts were recorded for this clonotype. The chain is built from TRBV11-1 and TRBJ2-3; possibly TRBD1 for D (6 bases). V was clipped by 1 base and J by 6 bases, with 26 bases between them. From germline, CDR1 is SGHAT and CDR2 FQDESV (reference sequence). This CDR3 has 19 amino acids. The CDR3 DNA reads as TGTGCCAGCAGCTTAGGAGTTGTGACAGGCAGCTCATTTATGGATACGCAGTATTTT. Translation: CASSLGVVTGSSFMDTQYF. Supplemented by reference TRBV11-1 and TRBJ2-3, the full variable domain reads EAEVAQSPRYKITEKSQAVAFWCDPISGHATLYWYRQILGQGPELLVQFQDESVVDDSQLPKDRFSAERLKGVDSTLKIQPAELGDSAMYLCASSLGVVTGSSFMDTQYFGPGTRLTVL.

This clonotype was picked up many times. This rearrangement joins TRBV6-2 or TRBV6-3 to TRBJ2-7; D remains unclear. Germline assignment: CDR1 MNHEY and CDR2 SVGEGT. V was shortened by 1 base and J by 2 bases, with 9 bases between the two germline ends. The CDR3 spans 14 residues. The CDR3 sequence is CASSYLPVTYEQYF. CDR3 coding DNA: TGTGCCAGCAGTTACTTGCCGGTTACCTACGAGCAGTACTTC.

This clonotype was seen repeatedly, ten times or more. The CDR3 reads CASSFPATDTQYF. The CDR3 DNA reads as TGCGCCAGCAGCTTTCCAGCCACAGATACGCAGTATTTT. The V call is TRBV5-1, the J call TRBJ2-3; D gene ambiguous. This CDR3 spans 13 amino acids. V dropped 2 bases and J dropped 2 bases, with 6 bases sitting between them. The germline V gene encodes CDR1 SGHRS and CDR2 YFSETQ.

There are many counts of this clonotype. CDR3 nucleotides: TGTGCCAGCAGTCGGACAGGGCCTGGAAACACCATATATTTT. This sequence encodes CASSRTGPGNTIYF. The rearrangement joins TRBV12-3 or TRBV12-4 to TRBJ1-3; 8 nucleotides align to TRBD1. V lost 5 bases and J lost 2; bases outside the gene matches: 2. The CDR3 covers 14 residues.

The sample holds many counts of this clonotype. The V gene is TRBV18, the J gene TRBJ1-1; TRBD1 matches at 7 bases. Germline CDR1 and CDR2: KGHSH and LQKENI. The CDR3 has 16 amino acids. Trimming cost V 0 bases and J 4 bases; bases outside gene matches: 8. CDR3 DNA sequence: TGTGCCAGCTCACCACCCTACTTGACAGGGCTCACTGAAGCTTTCTTT. Translated, it gives CASSPPYLTGLTEAFF.

This clonotype was seen more than once but under ten times. This sequence joins TRBV7-9 and TRBJ2-3, with unresolved D. Looked up from germline, CDR1 is SEHNR and CDR2 is FQNEAQ (reference sequence). Trimming left V 8 bases short and J 2 bases short, with 5 bases between. The CDR3 has 11 residues. The CDR3 spells CASANTDTQYF. The CDR3 region has the DNA TGTGCCAGCGCGAACACAGATACGCAGTATTTT.